Listed below are T cell receptor beta chains from one sample, sequenced in a study of blood T cell repertoires in COVID-19. Repertoires were generated with immunoSEQ multiplex PCR, while TCRdb's copy carries only in-frame clones and drops some. Among over 150,000 clones, around 84% were seen once, and the ten largest hold more than 1%. The sequencing input was peripheral blood. The source of these receptors is a man aged 35-49 years with acute or convalescent COVID-19. Each CDR3 is given with its conserved first and last residue. A D gene is named only where the DNA matches it firmly. The listing skips clone size in some rows; elsewhere it reads once, few, many or a size class.

d_call,j_call,clone_size,v_call,cdr3_nt,cdr3_aa
TRBD1,TRBJ2-7,few,TRBV6-2/TRBV6-3,TGTGCCAGCAGTTACCCCACCCAAACCGGGACAGATCTCCCTCACTACGAGCAGTACTTC,CASSYPTQTGTDLPHYEQYF
NA,TRBJ1-1,NA,TRBV18,TGTGCCAGCTCACCGAATCCGGACAGGAACACTGAAGCTTTCTTT,CASSPNPDRNTEAFF
TRBD1,TRBJ1-5,NA,TRBV6-2/TRBV6-3,TGTGCCAGCAGTTCACCGGACAGGGGGGACCCTCAGCCCCAGCATTTT,CASSSPDRGDPQPQHF
TRBD2,TRBJ2-7,NA,TRBV3-1/TRBV3-2,TGTGCCAGCAGCCTCAGACTAGCGGGGGACTACGAGCAGTACTTC,CASSLRLAGDYEQYF
TRBD1,TRBJ2-5,NA,TRBV7-8,TGTGCCAGCAGCGGCAGGGGGCTTGGGGAGACCCAGTACTTC,CASSGRGLGETQYF
NA,TRBJ2-3,once,TRBV5-6,TGTGCCAGCAGCTTTAACACAGATACGCAGTATTTT,CASSFNTDTQYF
NA,TRBJ1-5,NA,TRBV28,TGTGCCAGCAGTTTAGGGGGGTTCAATAGCAATCAGCCCCAGCATTTT,CASSLGGFNSNQPQHF
NA,TRBJ1-4,once,TRBV28,TGTGCCAGCAGTTTATGGACTGCAACTAATGAAAAACTGTTTTTT,CASSLWTATNEKLFF
NA,TRBJ2-1,NA,TRBV13,TGTGCCAGCAGCTTAGTAGGGGGGGAATACAATGAGCAGTTCTTC,CASSLVGGEYNEQFF
NA,TRBJ2-6,NA,TRBV19,TGTGCCAGTAGTATGAGGAAAGAGACTGGGGCCAACGTCCTGACTTTC,CASSMRKETGANVLTF
TRBD1,TRBJ2-3,few,TRBV6-1,TGTGCCAGCAGTGAAAGTGTCATAGGGACAGGGGGCGCAGATACGCAGTATTTT,CASSESVIGTGGADTQYF
NA,TRBJ1-1,NA,TRBV28,TGTGCCAGCAGCCGGACACAGAACACTGAAGCTTTCTTT,CASSRTQNTEAFF
NA,TRBJ1-4,NA,TRBV7-2,TGTGCCAGCAGCTTGGATGTAGGGGCAGAAAAACTGTTTTTT,CASSLDVGAEKLFF
NA,TRBJ2-5,NA,TRBV27,TGTGCCAGCAGGGGACTTCAAGGGACCCAGTACTTC,CASRGLQGTQYF
NA,TRBJ2-3,NA,TRBV11-2,TGTGCCAGCAGCCTCAGCGTAGGGGGTACGCAGTATTTT,CASSLSVGGTQYF
NA,TRBJ2-2,NA,TRBV7-3,TGTGCCAGCAGCATAGACTCCAACACCGGGGAGCTGTTTTTT,CASSIDSNTGELFF
NA,TRBJ2-1,NA,TRBV18,TGTGCCAGCTCTACCTACCCGGGAATCTACAATGAGCAGTTCTTC,CASSTYPGIYNEQFF